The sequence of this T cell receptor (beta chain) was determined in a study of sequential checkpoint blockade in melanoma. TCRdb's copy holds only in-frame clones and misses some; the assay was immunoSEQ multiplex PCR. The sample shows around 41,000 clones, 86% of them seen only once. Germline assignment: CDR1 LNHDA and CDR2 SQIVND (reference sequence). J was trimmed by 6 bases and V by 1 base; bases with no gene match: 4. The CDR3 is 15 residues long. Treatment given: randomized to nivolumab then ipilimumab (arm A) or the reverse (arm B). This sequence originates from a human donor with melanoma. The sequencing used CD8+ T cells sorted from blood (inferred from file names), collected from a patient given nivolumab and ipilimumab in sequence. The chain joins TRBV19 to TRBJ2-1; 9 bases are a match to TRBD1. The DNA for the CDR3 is TGTGCCAGTAGTATAGGAGACAGGGGGTCCAATGAGCAGTTCTTC. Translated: CASSIGDRGSNEQFF.